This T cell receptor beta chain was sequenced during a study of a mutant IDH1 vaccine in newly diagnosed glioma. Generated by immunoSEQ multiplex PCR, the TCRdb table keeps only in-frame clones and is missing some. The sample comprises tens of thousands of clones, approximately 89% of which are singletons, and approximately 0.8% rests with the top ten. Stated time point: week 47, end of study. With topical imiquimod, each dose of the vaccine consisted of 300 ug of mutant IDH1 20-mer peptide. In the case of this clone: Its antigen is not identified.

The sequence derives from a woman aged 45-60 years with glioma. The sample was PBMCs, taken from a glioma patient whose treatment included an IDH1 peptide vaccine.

The CDR3 loop is CASSAEISNTGELFF. The CDR3 bases are TGTGCCAGCAGTGCAGAAATTTCGAACACCGGGGAGCTGTTTTTT. This chain uses TRBV6-1 with TRBJ2-2, with D uncertain. CDR3 length: 15 residues. CDR1 MNHNS and CDR2 SASEGT come from the germline V gene. Trimming took off 4 bases at V and 0 bases at J, with 9 bases between the two ends.